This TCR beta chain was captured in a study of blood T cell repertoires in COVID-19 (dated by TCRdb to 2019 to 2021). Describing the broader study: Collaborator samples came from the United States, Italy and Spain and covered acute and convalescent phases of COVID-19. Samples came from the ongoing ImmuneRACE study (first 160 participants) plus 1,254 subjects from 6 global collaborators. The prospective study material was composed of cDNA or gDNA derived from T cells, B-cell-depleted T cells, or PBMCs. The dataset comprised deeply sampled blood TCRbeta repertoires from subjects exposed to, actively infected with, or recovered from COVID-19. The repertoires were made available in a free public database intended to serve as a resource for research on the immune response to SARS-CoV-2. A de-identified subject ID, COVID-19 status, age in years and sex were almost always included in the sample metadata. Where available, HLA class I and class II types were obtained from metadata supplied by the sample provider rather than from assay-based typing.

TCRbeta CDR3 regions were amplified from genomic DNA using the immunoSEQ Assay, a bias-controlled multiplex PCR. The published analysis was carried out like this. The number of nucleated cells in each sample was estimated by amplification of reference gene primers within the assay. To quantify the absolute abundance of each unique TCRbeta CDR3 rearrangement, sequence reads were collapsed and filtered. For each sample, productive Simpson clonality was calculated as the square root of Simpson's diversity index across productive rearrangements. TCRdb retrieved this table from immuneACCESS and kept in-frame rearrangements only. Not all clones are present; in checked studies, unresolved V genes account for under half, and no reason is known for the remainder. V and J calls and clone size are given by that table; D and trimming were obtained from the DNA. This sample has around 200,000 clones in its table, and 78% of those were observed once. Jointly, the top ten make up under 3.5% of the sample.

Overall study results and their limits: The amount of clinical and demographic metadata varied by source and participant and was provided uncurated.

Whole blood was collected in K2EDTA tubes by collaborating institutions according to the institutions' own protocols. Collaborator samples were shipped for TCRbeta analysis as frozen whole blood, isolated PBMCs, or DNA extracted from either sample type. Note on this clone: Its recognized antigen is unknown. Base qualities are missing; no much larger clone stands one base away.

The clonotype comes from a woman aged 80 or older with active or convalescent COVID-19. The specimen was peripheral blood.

The CDR3 corresponds to CASSLASSWGVQETQYF. At the DNA level, the sequence is TGCGCCAGCAGCTTGGCCTCTAGTTGGGGGGTCCAAGAGACCCAGTACTTC. This chain is built from TRBV5-1 and TRBJ2-5, with a tentative D gene TRBD2 over 6 matching bases. Taken from cysteine to phenylalanine, the CDR3 has 17 residues. The only DNA kept is the CDR3, 51 bases in frame from the first base. The germline V gene provides CDR1 SGHRS and CDR2 YFSETQ. V is shortened by 0 bases, J by 1 base, and the region joining them spans 16 bases.